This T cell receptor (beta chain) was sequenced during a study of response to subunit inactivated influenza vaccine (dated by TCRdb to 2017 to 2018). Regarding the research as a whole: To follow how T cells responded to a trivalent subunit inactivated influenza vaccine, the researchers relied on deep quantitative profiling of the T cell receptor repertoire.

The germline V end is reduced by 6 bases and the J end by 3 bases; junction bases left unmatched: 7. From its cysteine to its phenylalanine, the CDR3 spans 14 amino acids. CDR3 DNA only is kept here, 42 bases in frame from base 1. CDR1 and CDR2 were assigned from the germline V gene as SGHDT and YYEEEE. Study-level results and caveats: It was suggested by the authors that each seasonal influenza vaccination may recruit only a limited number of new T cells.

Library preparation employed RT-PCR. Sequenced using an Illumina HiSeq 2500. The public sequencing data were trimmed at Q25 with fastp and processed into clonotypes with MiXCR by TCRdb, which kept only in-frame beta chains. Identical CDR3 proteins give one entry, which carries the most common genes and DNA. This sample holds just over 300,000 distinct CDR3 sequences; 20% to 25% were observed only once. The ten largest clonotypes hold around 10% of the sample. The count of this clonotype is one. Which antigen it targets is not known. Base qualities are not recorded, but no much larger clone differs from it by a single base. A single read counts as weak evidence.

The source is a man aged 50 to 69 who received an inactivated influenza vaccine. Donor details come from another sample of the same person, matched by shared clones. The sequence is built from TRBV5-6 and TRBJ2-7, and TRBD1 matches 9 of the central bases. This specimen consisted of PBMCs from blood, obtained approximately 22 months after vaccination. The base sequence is TGTGCCAGCAACTCCGGGACAGGGTTCTACGAGCAGTACTTC. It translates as CASNSGTGFYEQYF.